The 24 T cell receptor beta chains reported below all come from one sample, sequenced in a study of shared clonotypes between healthy human individuals. Produced via immunoSEQ multiplex PCR; TCRdb's table is partial and in-frame only. The repertoire consists of about 1 million clones, with approximately 76% occurring once and the leading ten covering 1.4%. Sequenced input: memory CD4+ T cells sorted from blood. The sample's subset: CD45RA-negative fraction. These TCRs come from a man between 18 and 29 years old in good health.

V gene TRBV9 combines with J gene TRBJ2-7; D uncertain. The CDR3 has 12 amino acids. V was clipped by 10 bases and J by 4 bases, with 15 bases between them. CDR1 is SGDLS and CDR2 is YYNGEE in the germline V gene. The CDR3 DNA reads TGTGCCCAACTCGGCCGGCTTTACGAGCAGTACTTC. As protein: CAQLGRLYEQYF.

This clone was detected a few times. Additional DNA sequences in this sample encode the identical CDR3. The V and J genes are TRBV10-1 and TRBJ1-1, with D uncertain. V lost 6 bases, J lost 1 base, and 9 bases lay in between. Germline lookup yields CDR1 WNHNN and CDR2 SYGVQD (reference sequence). This CDR3 contains 13 residues. DNA of the CDR3: TGCGCCAGCAGGAGGACGGCGAACACTGAAGCTTTCTTT. It yields the protein CASRRTANTEAFF.

This clone was found a few times. This chain uses TRBV5-6 with TRBJ1-2; no clear D gene. Per the germline V gene, CDR1 is SGHDT and CDR2 is YYEEEE. Trimming took off 2 bases at V and 7 bases at J, with 12 bases between the two ends. This CDR3 has 13 residues. The CDR3 loop is CASSLRLASGYTF. CDR3 DNA: TGTGCCAGCAGCTTAAGGCTCGCCTCTGGCTACACCTTC.

Many counts were recorded for this clone. The chain recombines TRBV5-4 with TRBJ2-5; D is perhaps TRBD1 or TRBD2 (5 bases each). CDR1 and CDR2 from the germline V gene are SGHNT and YYREEE (reference sequence). CDR3 length: 14 amino acids. Trimming left V 1 base short and J 6 bases short, with 13 bases between. The CDR3 region has the DNA TGTGCCAGCAGCTTGTTCAGTCCGGGGCAGACCCAGTACTTC. It encodes CASSLFSPGQTQYF.

The chain is built from TRBV19 and TRBJ1-3, with D tentatively TRBD1 (5 bases). Trimming stripped 3 bases from V and 0 bases from J, with 12 bases between. CDR3 length equals 16 residues. CDR1 is LNHDA and CDR2 is SQIVND in the germline V gene (reference sequence). This CDR3 reads CASSITGSSSGNTIYF. The CDR3 region has the DNA TGTGCCAGTAGTATCACAGGATCATCCTCTGGAAACACCATATATTTT.

This clone was recorded only once. This chain links TRBV30 with TRBJ2-5, with 11 bases identical to TRBD1. This CDR3 has 13 residues. V trimming: 4 bases; J trimming: 6 bases; junction bases outside the gene matches: 4. The germline V gene encodes CDR1 GTSNPN and CDR2 SVGIG (reference sequence). CDR3 residues: CAWTGTGGKTQYF. CDR3 coding DNA: TGTGCCTGGACCGGGACAGGGGGAAAGACCCAGTACTTC.

J is TRBJ1-4 and V is TRBV6-1, with 9 nucleotides matching TRBD1. J lost 3 bases, V lost 9 bases, and 2 bases had no gene match. The CDR3 covers 13 residues. Germline V gene data show CDR1 as MNHNS and CDR2 as SASEGT. The CDR3 loop reads CASYRGPNEKLFF. The CDR3 DNA is TGTGCCAGTTACAGGGGGCCTAATGAAAAACTGTTTTTT.

In its sample, this clone was seen a few times. DNA of the CDR3: TGTGCCTGGAGCGGGGGCACGGGAGGTCGGAATGAGCAGTTCTTC. Its translation: CAWSGGTGGRNEQFF. J is TRBJ2-1 and V is TRBV30, with D perhaps matching TRBD2 (7 bases). Deletions cut 3 bases from V and 7 bases from J, with 19 bases between. This CDR3 has 15 amino acids. Germline lookup yields CDR1 GTSNPN and CDR2 SVGIG (reference sequence).

This chain joins TRBV10-1 and TRBJ2-3; TRBD2 matches 12 bases. The V gene's germline CDR1 is WNHNN and CDR2 SYGVQD (reference sequence). With V trimmed by 6 bases and J by 4 bases, 2 bases remained unmatched. CDR3 size: 14 residues. The CDR3 loop reads CASRRLAGADTQYF. The CDR3 coding sequence is TGCGCCAGCAGACGACTAGCGGGGGCAGATACGCAGTATTTT.

The rearrangement uses TRBV7-2 and TRBJ2-7; D ambiguous. V was cut by 6 bases and J by 7 bases, with 16 bases left in between. The CDR3 length is 13 residues. CDR1 and CDR2 (germline): SGHTA, FQGNSA. The CDR3 DNA follows: TGTGCCAGCAGTGTCATGCCCGGGTTGGAGCAGTACTTC. Its translation is CASSVMPGLEQYF.

V usage is TRBV7-2 and J usage is TRBJ1-1, with D perhaps TRBD1 (5 bases). The length of the CDR3 is 14 residues. Per the germline V gene, CDR1 is SGHTA and CDR2 is FQGNSA. The germline V and J ends were trimmed by 2 bases and 2 bases, with 9 bases remaining between them. The CDR3 DNA sequence: TGTGCCAGCAGCTTAATAAGGGGAAACACTGAAGCTTTCTTT. Translated: CASSLIRGNTEAFF.

As to this clone: A much larger clone lies one base from this, so it may be a read error. Other nucleotide sequences from this sample produce the same CDR3. J is TRBJ2-7 and V is TRBV5-5, with TRBD2 as a possible D gene (5 bases). Germline V gene data show CDR1 as SGHKS and CDR2 as YYEKEE (reference sequence). The ends were cut back, 4 bases at V and 3 bases at J, with 14 bases in the middle. The CDR3 loop spans 14 amino acids. The DNA of the CDR3 is TGTGCCAGCAGCCCGGGATTGTTGAACTACGAGCAGTACTTC. Its protein is CASSPGLLNYEQYF.

The chain has TRBV7-9 and TRBJ1-1; D perhaps matches TRBD1 (5 bases). This CDR3 is built from 14 residues. CDR1 and CDR2 (germline): SEHNR, FQNEAQ (reference sequence). V was shortened by 6 bases and J by 0 bases, with 11 bases between the two germline ends. The CDR3 DNA is TGTGCCAGCAGGCGTGACAGCATGAACACTGAAGCTTTCTTT. Encoded protein: CASRRDSMNTEAFF.

The chain is built from TRBV4-1 and TRBJ2-7; D is unresolved. V lost 1 base and J lost 0, with 10 bases in between. The CDR3 sequence is 15 residues long. CDR1 and CDR2 from the germline V gene are MGHRA and YSYEKL. For the CDR3, the DNA is TGCGCCAGCAGCCAAGTCCAGCAAATCTCCTACGAGCAGTACTTC. It is translated as CASSQVQQISYEQYF.

The chain links TRBV5-1 to TRBJ2-1; 13 bases are a match to TRBD2. CDR3 length: 17 amino acids. V dropped 3 bases and J dropped 9; count of bases not matched to a gene: 12. Germline V lookup: CDR1 SGHRS, CDR2 YFSETQ. CDR3 coding DNA: TGCGCCAGCAGCTCGGGACTAGCGGGGCCCTCTGTCGGTGAGCAGTTCTTC. Its protein product is CASSSGLAGPSVGEQFF.

This chain joins TRBV10-3 and TRBJ2-3; unclear D gene. V dropped 3 bases and J dropped 7 bases, with 5 bases sitting between them. Germline loops: CDR1 ENHRY, CDR2 SYGVKD. There are 11 residues in the CDR3. CDR3 coding DNA: TGTGCCATCAGTGACCGAAATACGCAGTATTTT. Amino acid sequence: CAISDRNTQYF.

CDR3 nucleotides: TGTGCCAGCAGTGGGGACAGGTTGGGTGAAAAACTGTTTTTT. This sequence encodes CASSGDRLGEKLFF. The chain uses TRBV25-1 and TRBJ1-4; TRBD1 matches at 8 bases. The CDR3 is 14 amino acids. The germline CDR1 and CDR2 sequences are MGHDK and SYGVNS. After removal of 4 bases from V and 7 bases from J, the junction contained 5 bases not matched to a gene.

The rearrangement joins TRBV7-2 to TRBJ2-5; 7 bases are shared with TRBD2. After removal of 10 bases from V and 4 bases from J, the junction contained 9 bases not matched to a gene. The CDR3 spans 13 residues. In germline, CDR1 is SGHTA, CDR2 FQGNSA. In DNA, the CDR3 is TGTGCCACCTCGCCGGGACTACGAGAGACCCAGTACTTC. Amino acids: CATSPGLRETQYF.

The chain has TRBV9 and TRBJ1-1; the D is unclear. Trimming cost V 3 bases and J 0 bases, with 12 bases left between them. In germline, CDR1 is SGDLS, CDR2 YYNGEE. CDR3 length equals 15 residues. In nucleotides, the CDR3 is TGTGCCAGCAGCGAGAGGGCACAGCTGAACACTGAAGCTTTCTTT. Its protein is CASSERAQLNTEAFF. The entire variable domain, with the rest obtained from reference TRBV9 and TRBJ1-1, is as follows: DSGVTQTPKHLITATGQRVTLRCSPRSGDLSVYWYQQSLDQGLQFLIQYYNGEERAKGNILERFSAQQFPDLHSELNLSSLELGDSALYFCASSERAQLNTEAFFGQGTRLTVV.

The V and J genes are TRBV6-1 and TRBJ1-4; D is unresolved. Germline CDR1 reads MNHNS; CDR2 reads SASEGT. The CDR3 is 11 residues long. Trimming cost V 10 bases and J 8 bases, with 11 bases left between them. CDR3 protein: CATTIREKLFF. In nucleotides, the CDR3 is TGTGCCACCACAATAAGAGAAAAACTGTTTTTT.

As DNA, the CDR3 is TGTGCCAGCAGGCTATCAAGCGCGTCCAGGAATGAGCAGTTCTTC. The encoded protein is CASRLSSASRNEQFF. The J gene is TRBJ2-1, the V gene TRBV13; no definite D call. The CDR3 runs 15 residues. Trimming left V 6 bases short and J 7 bases short, with 19 bases between. Germline V gives CDR1 PRHDT, CDR2 FYEKMQ (reference sequence).

This clone was observed a few times. The same CDR3 is also encoded by other DNA sequences in this sample. The chain employs TRBV19 and TRBJ2-3; D is unclear. The V gene lost 3 bases and the J gene lost 3 bases, with 4 bases spanning the gap. The CDR3 is 12 residues long. CDR1 and CDR2 (germline): LNHDA, SQIVND (reference sequence). CDR3 in DNA: TGTGCCAGTAGTATTGGGACAGATACGCAGTATTTT. Translating it yields CASSIGTDTQYF.

The J gene is TRBJ2-3, the V gene TRBV5-1; 15 nucleotides align to TRBD2. Germline lookup yields CDR1 SGHRS and CDR2 YFSETQ. CDR3 size: 15 residues. J lost 4 bases, V lost 5 bases, and 2 bases had no gene match. The CDR3, as DNA: TGCGCCAGCAGACGGACTAGCGGGGGGGCAGATACGCAGTATTTT. Translated, it gives CASRRTSGGADTQYF.

V usage is TRBV5-1 and J usage is TRBJ1-5, with unresolved D. The CDR3 extends over 14 amino acids. V was cut by 3 bases and J by 2 bases, with 9 bases left in between. CDR1 SGHRS and CDR2 YFSETQ come from the germline V gene. CDR3 nucleotide sequence: TGCGCCAGCAGCTCAGTCCCAGGCAATCAGCCCCAGCATTTT. This gives the protein CASSSVPGNQPQHF.